The 4 T cell receptor beta chains reported below all come from one sample, sequenced in a study of blood T cell repertoires in COVID-19. Generated by immunoSEQ multiplex PCR, the TCRdb table keeps only in-frame clones and is missing some. The table records hundreds of thousands of clones, more than 75% of them present only once. Material: PBMCs or T cells enriched from blood (not recorded which). All receptors derive from a woman aged 60-75 years in a cohort exposed to, infected with or recovered from COVID-19 (not recorded which).

This clone has only one observation. The chain links TRBV28 to TRBJ2-7; TRBD2 agrees at 11 bases. The germline V gene has CDR1 MDHEN and CDR2 SYDVKM. The CDR3 has 13 residues. Trimming cost V 6 bases and J 6 bases; bases outside gene matches: 4. The CDR3 coding sequence is TGTGCCAGCAGGCCCGGACTAGCGGGCGAGCAGTACTTC. Residues: CASRPGLAGEQYF.

The V gene is TRBV4-2, the J gene TRBJ1-1, with 8 positions matching TRBD1. The CDR3 has 16 residues. After removal of 1 base from V and 1 base from J, the junction contained 5 bases not matched to a gene. CDR1 LGHNA and CDR2 YNFKEQ come from the germline V gene. The DNA of the CDR3 is TGTGCCAGCAGCCAAGTCGGGACAGGCAAGAACACTGAAGCTTTCTTT. It yields the protein CASSQVGTGKNTEAFF.

The J gene is TRBJ1-1, the V gene TRBV5-1; D gene ambiguous. This CDR3 has 15 residues. Trimming pared 5 bases from V and 0 bases from J, leaving 14 bases between. The germline gives CDR1 SGHRS, CDR2 YFSETQ. The CDR3 region has the DNA TGCGCCAGCAGTGGCGGGCGGAATCTGAACACTGAAGCTTTCTTT. Translated: CASSGGRNLNTEAFF.

The chain carries TRBV18 and TRBJ2-1, with TRBD2 matching 7 bases. Germline assignment: CDR1 KGHSH and CDR2 LQKENI. After removal of 4 bases from V and 9 bases from J, the junction contained 9 bases not matched to a gene. The CDR3 is 14 amino acids. CDR3 nucleotides: TGTGCCAGCTCACGGTTGGAGCGGGACCTTGAGCAGTTCTTC. Translated: CASSRLERDLEQFF.